The 13 T cell receptor beta chains below come from one sample, sequenced in a study of T cells in Graves' hyperthyroidism and ophthalmopathy. TCR beta CDR3 regions were amplified from RNA. TCR CDR3 regions were first amplified by RT-PCR with HTBI primers. Using its own MiXCR run on the multiplex PCR reads, TCRdb lists one record per CDR3 protein. The sample lists roughly 700,000 distinct CDR3 sequences, approximately 15% occurring once. The sequencing input was blood. The receptors derive from a young woman with Graves' hyperthyroidism.

This chain links TRBV5-1 with TRBJ1-4; the D gene is possibly TRBD1 (6 bases). CDR1 SGHRS and CDR2 YFSETQ come from the germline V gene. CDR3 size: 16 residues. Trimming pared 0 bases from V and 3 bases from J, leaving 12 bases between. CDR3 protein: CASSLASGAANEKLFF. Written as DNA, the CDR3 is TGCGCCAGCAGCTTGGCCTCAGGGGCGGCTAATGAAAAACTGTTTTTT.

This chain joins TRBV29-1 and TRBJ2-5; D remains ambiguous. Trimming left V 7 bases short and J 5 bases short, with 14 bases between. CDR3 length: 12 residues. Per the germline V gene, CDR1 is SQVTM and CDR2 is ANQGSEA. This chain's CDR3 is CSAHLGSETQYF. CDR3 DNA: TGCAGCGCCCACCTGGGGTCGGAGACCCAGTACTTC.

This clonotype was picked up many times. This rearrangement joins TRBV28 to TRBJ1-6, with TRBD1 matching over 8 bases. Germline lookup yields CDR1 MDHEN and CDR2 SYDVKM. CDR3 size: 15 residues. Germline trimming cut 3 bases from V and 7 bases from J; bases unmatched to any gene: 5. The CDR3 region is CASSFQDRENSPLHF. Written as DNA, the CDR3 is TGTGCCAGCAGTTTCCAGGACAGGGAGAATTCACCCCTCCACTTT.

The chain has TRBV30 and TRBJ2-4; 8 bases match TRBD2. Unmatched junction bases numbered 13, after V lost 2 bases and J lost 1 base. The CDR3 loop spans 18 amino acids. Per germline, CDR1 GTSNPN and CDR2 SVGIG (reference sequence). In DNA, the CDR3 is TGTGCCTGGAGTTATTCCGGGCTCGGGAGGGGGGCCAAAAACATTCAGTACTTC. The encoded protein is CAWSYSGLGRGAKNIQYF.

This clonotype was picked up a small number of times. The chain recombines TRBV29-1 with TRBJ2-2; no clear D. The length of the CDR3 is 17 residues. Trimming shortened V by 4 bases and J by 0 bases, and 18 bases separated the two germline ends. The germline V gene has CDR1 SQVTM and CDR2 ANQGSEA. CDR3 protein: CSVVVPVPGPNTGELFF. CDR3 nucleotides: TGCAGCGTTGTAGTCCCGGTCCCCGGGCCGAACACCGGGGAGCTGTTTTTT.

The rearrangement uses TRBV4-1 and TRBJ2-2; D uncertain. This CDR3 is built from 14 residues. Germline assignment: CDR1 MGHRA and CDR2 YSYEKL. Deletions cut 0 bases from V and 4 bases from J, with 6 bases between. The CDR3 reads CASSQDIGTGELFF. In DNA form, the CDR3 reads TGCGCCAGCAGCCAAGATATCGGCACCGGGGAGCTGTTTTTT.

The gene calls are TRBV6-5 and TRBJ1-5, with D possibly matching TRBD1 (5 bases). CDR1 is MNHEY and CDR2 is SVGAGI in the germline V gene. The CDR3 sequence is 14 residues long. V was cut by 4 bases and J by 5 bases, with 12 bases left in between. CDR3 DNA sequence: TGTGCCAGCAGTTTGACAGAAGGCCATCAGCCCCAGCATTTT. Protein sequence: CASSLTEGHQPQHF.

As for this clonotype: One end of the junction does not line up with germline, which may come from a read error. V gene TRBV9 combines with J gene TRBJ2-3; TRBD1 agrees at 7 bases. CDR1 and CDR2 from the germline V gene are SGDLS and YYNGEE. The CDR3 contains 14 residues. The CDR3 DNA is TGTGCCAGCACCCGGACAGGTGGGACAGATACGCGGTATTTT. Translation: CASTRTGGTDTRYF. The whole variable domain, remainder taken from reference TRBV9 and TRBJ2-3, is DSGVTQTPKHLITATGQRVTLRCSPRSGDLSVYWYQQSLDQGLQFLIQYYNGEERAKGNILERFSAQQFPDLHSELNLSSLELGDSALYFCASTRTGGTDTRYFGPGTRLTVL.

The table lists this clonotype with many counts. The V call is TRBV6-5, the J call TRBJ1-1; a weak D match, TRBD1 (5 bases). CDR1 MNHEY and CDR2 SVGAGI come from the germline V gene. The ends were cut back, 3 bases at V and 6 bases at J, with 23 bases in the middle. The CDR3 extends over 17 amino acids. The CDR3 region has the DNA TGTGCCAGCAGTTATACGCCACCAGGGTACTCGGGCTCTGAAGCTTTCTTT. This translates into CASSYTPPGYSGSEAFF.

This clonotype was counted ten times or more. CDR3 DNA sequence: TGTGCCAGCAGCCGAGGCGGCAGAAAGTTCCAAGAGACCCAGTACTTC. This codes for CASSRGGRKFQETQYF. The V call is TRBV3-1, the J call TRBJ2-5; no definite D call. This CDR3 is built from 16 residues. The germline V and J ends were trimmed by 4 bases and 1 base, with 16 bases remaining between them. Looked up from germline, CDR1 is LGHDT and CDR2 is YNNKEL (reference sequence).

This rearrangement joins TRBV7-3 to TRBJ1-2, with D possibly being TRBD1 (6 bases). The CDR3 is made up of 14 amino acids. V gave up 6 bases and J gave up 6 bases, with 17 bases separating them. Germline V gene lookup returns CDR1 SGHTA and CDR2 FQGTGA. In DNA, the CDR3 is TGTGCCAGCAGGCGGGGGGGCGGAGAGAATGGCTACACCTTC. It translates to CASRRGGGENGYTF.

The V call is TRBV25-1, the J call TRBJ2-7; D may be TRBD1 or TRBD2 (5 bases each). Germline values: CDR1 MGHDK, CDR2 SYGVNS. The CDR3 consists of 15 residues. V was shortened by 7 bases and J by 4 bases, with 20 bases between the two germline ends. CDR3 amino acids: CASMQRRDGIYEQYF. The CDR3 bases are TGTGCCAGCATGCAACGACGGGACGGAATTTACGAGCAGTACTTC.

This clonotype was picked up many times. V gene TRBV12-3 or TRBV12-4 combines with J gene TRBJ2-3; 9 nucleotides match TRBD2. This CDR3 region has 18 residues. J lost 3 bases, V lost 2 bases, and 12 bases had no gene match. CDR3 DNA: TGTGCCAGCAGTTTAAACCCTTTTGCTAGCGGGAAAACAGATACGCAGTATTTT. This encodes CASSLNPFASGKTDTQYF.